Each of the 21 T cell receptor beta chains below was sequenced from the same sample in a study of blood T cell repertoires in COVID-19. The data were produced by immunoSEQ multiplex PCR, yet TCRdb's version contains in-frame clones alone and is incomplete. The sample shows 62,000 or so clones, approximately 81% of them seen only once. Sequencing input: PBMCs or T cells enriched from blood (not recorded which). These receptors all come from a woman aged 35 to 49 with acute COVID-19.

CDR3 residues: CASSQGRTADDTQYF. The CDR3 coding sequence is TGTGCCAGCAGCCAAGGGAGGACAGCGGACGATACGCAGTATTTT. This chain uses TRBV14 with TRBJ2-3; TRBD1 is a possible D gene (6 bases). This CDR3 is 15 amino acids long. V was trimmed by 1 base and J by 6 bases, leaving 14 bases between them. Germline loops: CDR1 SGHDN, CDR2 FVKESK.

This rearrangement joins TRBV2 to TRBJ2-3; D gene unclear. V was cut by 6 bases and J by 2 bases, with 6 bases left in between. Germline V gene data show CDR1 as SNHLY and CDR2 as FYNNEI. The CDR3 length is 12 residues. CDR3 residues: CASRTYTDTQYF. DNA of the CDR3: TGTGCCAGCAGAACTTACACAGATACGCAGTATTTT.

This chain connects TRBV5-1 to TRBJ2-3; TRBD2 matches 9 bases. The trim removed 3 bases at V and 3 bases at J, leaving 2 bases unmatched. Germline values: CDR1 SGHRS, CDR2 YFSETQ. This CDR3 contains 14 residues. Here the CDR3 reads CASSSGLATDTQYF. The CDR3 DNA sequence: TGCGCCAGCAGCTCGGGACTAGCTACAGATACGCAGTATTTT.

This clone was seen more than once but under ten times. The chain is built from TRBV7-9 and TRBJ2-2; D gene unclear. Germline values: CDR1 SEHNR, CDR2 FQNEAQ (reference sequence). The CDR3 totals 17 residues. Trimming cost V 3 bases and J 0 bases, with 14 bases left between them. CDR3 protein: CASSFRHPFPNTGELFF. CDR3 coding DNA: TGTGCCAGCAGCTTTCGACACCCATTCCCGAACACCGGGGAGCTGTTTTTT.

This chain joins TRBV6-6 and TRBJ2-1; 7 nucleotides align to TRBD2. This CDR3 spans 15 amino acids. Germline assignment: CDR1 MNHNY and CDR2 SVGAGI (reference sequence). J was trimmed by 5 bases and V by 0 bases; bases with no gene match: 4. CDR3 nucleotide sequence: TGTGCCAGCAGTTACTCTTGGCTAGCGGACAATGAGCAGTTCTTC. Translated: CASSYSWLADNEQFF.

The chain has TRBV10-3 and TRBJ2-6; 7 positions agree with TRBD1. Germline V CDR1 and CDR2: ENHRY, SYGVKD. The junction had 1 base not matched to a gene; V was cut back by 2 bases and J by 0 bases. CDR3 length: 16 residues. In nucleotides, the CDR3 is TGTGCCATCAGTGAGAGACAGGGCTCTGGGGCCAACGTCCTGACTTTC. It translates to CAISERQGSGANVLTF.

The CDR3 spells CASSFRVREGTGELFF. The CDR3 DNA reads TGTGCCAGCAGCTTTCGGGTGCGGGAGGGCACCGGGGAGCTGTTTTTT. The chain links TRBV5-4 to TRBJ2-2, with TRBD2 matching 9 bases. Germline lookup yields CDR1 SGHNT and CDR2 YYREEE (reference sequence). V shed 2 bases, J shed 4 bases, and the junction held 6 bases outside the gene matches. This CDR3 spans 16 amino acids.

The J gene is TRBJ2-1, the V gene TRBV7-9, with TRBD2 matching over 9 bases. The junction had 16 bases not matched to a gene; V was cut back by 1 base and J by 9 bases. This CDR3 region has 18 residues. CDR1 and CDR2 from the germline V gene are SEHNR and FQNEAQ (reference sequence). The chain's CDR3 is CASSLEVLLAGAGGEQFF. For the CDR3, the DNA is TGTGCCAGCAGCTTAGAGGTCCTACTAGCGGGCGCCGGTGGTGAGCAGTTCTTC. The full variable domain, rest sourced from reference TRBV7-9 and TRBJ2-1, is DTGVSQNPRHKITKRGQNVTFRCDPISEHNRLYWYRQTLGQGPEFLTYFQNEAQLEKSRLLSDRFSAERPKGSFSTLEIQRTEQGDSAMYLCASSLEVLLAGAGGEQFFGPGTRLTVL.

The gene calls are TRBV28 and TRBJ2-1, with D tentatively TRBD2 (6 bases). V was trimmed by 2 bases and J by 8 bases, leaving 7 bases between them. Germline V lookup: CDR1 MDHEN, CDR2 SYDVKM. The CDR3 sequence is 12 residues long. This CDR3 is CASSLQRDEQFF. The DNA of the CDR3 is TGTGCCAGCAGTTTACAGCGGGATGAGCAGTTCTTC. Looking up the rest from reference TRBV28 and TRBJ2-1 gives the full variable domain: DVKVTQSSRYLVKRTGEKVFLECVQDMDHENMFWYRQDPGLGLRLIYFSYDVKMKEKGDIPEGYSVSREKKERFSLILESASTNQTSMYLCASSLQRDEQFFGPGTRLTVL.

This chain uses TRBV5-8 with TRBJ1-1; D remains unclear. The germline V and J ends were trimmed by 4 bases and 9 bases, with 16 bases remaining between them. Per the germline V gene, CDR1 is SGHTS and CDR2 is YDEGEE. The CDR3 runs to 13 residues. Here the CDR3 reads CASSPGRFTKAFF. For the CDR3, the DNA is TGTGCCAGCAGCCCCGGGAGATTTACAAAAGCTTTCTTT.

The chain carries TRBV5-1 and TRBJ1-3; no firm D call. The CDR3 spans 16 residues. Germline V gives CDR1 SGHRS, CDR2 YFSETQ. The V end was cut by 4 bases, the J end by 4 bases, with 18 bases between. The CDR3 here is CASSPTTVSSGNTIYF. The CDR3 nucleotides are TGCGCCAGCAGCCCGACTACCGTTAGCTCGGGAAACACCATATATTTT.

The chain uses TRBV5-1 and TRBJ2-3; the match to TRBD1 covers 7 bases. J lost 1 base, V lost 4 bases, and 6 bases had no gene match. The CDR3 has 15 amino acids. The germline CDR1 and CDR2 sequences are SGHRS and YFSETQ. The CDR3 sequence is CASSQGQWGTDTQYF. CDR3 in DNA: TGCGCCAGCAGCCAGGGACAGTGGGGCACAGATACGCAGTATTTT.

This clone was found a few times. The rearrangement joins TRBV5-1 to TRBJ2-1, with D possibly being TRBD2 (6 bases). Germline V lookup: CDR1 SGHRS, CDR2 YFSETQ. Between the trimmed V and J ends, which lost 0 bases and 3 bases, there was a span of 19 bases. This CDR3 comprises 18 residues. The CDR3 spells CASSLAPLSRDFYNEQFF. DNA for the CDR3: TGCGCCAGCAGCTTGGCCCCTCTATCCCGGGACTTCTACAATGAGCAGTTCTTC.

This sequence joins TRBV28 and TRBJ2-3; TRBD2 matches 8 bases. The CDR3 length is 16 residues. V was pared by 8 bases and J by 2 bases, with 12 bases of the junction left unmatched. Germline assignment: CDR1 MDHEN and CDR2 SYDVKM. This chain's CDR3 is CASYSRGGGDTDTQYF. CDR3 DNA: TGTGCCAGCTACTCCCGGGGGGGCGGAGACACAGATACGCAGTATTTT.

The chain carries TRBV9 and TRBJ2-3, with a weak D call TRBD1 (5 bases). The germline V gene has CDR1 SGDLS and CDR2 YYNGEE. V lost 4 bases to trimming and J lost 3 bases, with 12 bases between them. The CDR3 sequence is 14 residues long. The CDR3 region has the DNA TGTGCCAGCAGCTCTGGGGCCAGAACAGATACGCAGTATTTT. Translating gives CASSSGARTDTQYF.

The genes are TRBV29-1 and TRBJ2-3; TRBD1 agrees at 8 bases. In germline, CDR1 is SQVTM, CDR2 ANQGSEA. Trimming took 3 bases from V and 1 from J; bases not matched to a gene: 6. This CDR3 contains 15 residues. The CDR3 here is CSVDIDRGRTDTQYF. The CDR3 DNA follows: TGCAGCGTTGATATAGACAGGGGACGCACAGATACGCAGTATTTT.

The V gene is TRBV11-2, the J gene TRBJ2-7; D is undetermined. The CDR3 runs 15 residues. CDR1 and CDR2 (germline): SGHAT, FQNNGV. Trimming shortened V by 0 bases and J by 3 bases, and 12 bases separated the two germline ends. The CDR3 bases are TGTGCCAGCAGCTTAGATTCGGCAGGCAGCTACGAGCAGTACGTC. Its protein product is CASSLDSAGSYEQYV.

The chain employs TRBV5-4 and TRBJ2-1, with 9 positions matching TRBD2. The germline CDR1 and CDR2 sequences are SGHNT and YYREEE (reference sequence). The length of the CDR3 is 19 residues. The J segment lost 0 bases and the V segment lost 3 bases, leaving 13 bases of the junction unmatched. The CDR3 reads CASSSANRTSAGSYNEQFF. The CDR3 DNA reads TGTGCCAGCAGCTCCGCGAACCGGACTAGCGCCGGCTCCTACAATGAGCAGTTCTTC.

CDR3 bases: TGTGCCAGCAGCTTAGCCCCGGACACGAACACAGATACGCAGTATTTT. Translating gives CASSLAPDTNTDTQYF. The rearrangement uses TRBV7-9 and TRBJ2-3, with D perhaps matching TRBD1 (5 bases). Germline-derived CDR1 and CDR2 are SEHNR and FQNEAQ (reference sequence). The V end was cut by 0 bases, the J end by 2 bases, with 12 bases between. This CDR3 has 16 residues. The whole variable domain, remainder taken from reference TRBV7-9 and TRBJ2-3, is DTGVSQNPRHKITKRGQNVTFRCDPISEHNRLYWYRQTLGQGPEFLTYFQNEAQLEKSRLLSDRFSAERPKGSFSTLEIQRTEQGDSAMYLCASSLAPDTNTDTQYFGPGTRLTVL.

The rearrangement uses TRBV7-9 and TRBJ2-1; D may be TRBD1 (6 bases). The CDR3 is 16 residues long. The V end lost 1 base, the J end lost 1 base, and 11 bases lay between the germline ends. Germline V gene data show CDR1 as SEHNR and CDR2 as FQNEAQ (reference sequence). The CDR3 DNA sequence: TGTGCCAGCAGCTTAGAGGGGGTAGGGTCCTACAATGAGCAGTTCTTC. As protein: CASSLEGVGSYNEQFF.

The chain carries TRBV7-9 and TRBJ1-4; D unclear. With 5 bases removed from V and 8 bases from J, the gap between germline ends came to 12 bases. CDR1 is SEHNR and CDR2 is FQNEAQ in the germline V gene (reference sequence). There are 13 residues in the CDR3. This chain's CDR3 is CASSPRGGEKLFF. The CDR3, as DNA: TGTGCCAGCAGCCCGAGAGGTGGGGAAAAACTGTTTTTT.